Each of the 8 T cell receptor beta chains below was sequenced from the same sample in a study of Ad26.COV2.S vaccination and SARS-CoV-2 variants. Method: immunoSEQ multiplex PCR; TCRdb's copy keeps in-frame clones and lacks some. The table shows 150,000 to 200,000 clones, with around nine tenths occurring only once. Sequences were derived from peripheral blood, sampled after recovery from COVID-19. All receptors come from a human donor who had recovered from COVID-19.

This chain links TRBV6-6 with TRBJ2-7; D is possibly TRBD2 (5 bases). Trimming left V 4 bases short and J 2 bases short, with 6 bases between. This CDR3 has 12 residues. CDR1 and CDR2 from the germline V gene are MNHNY and SVGAGI (reference sequence). In DNA, the CDR3 is TGTGCCAGCAGTTCACTAGCCTACGAGCAGTACTTC. Translation: CASSSLAYEQYF.

This chain links TRBV10-3 with TRBJ2-5; 11 nucleotides match TRBD2. Germline CDR1 is ENHRY and CDR2 is SYGVKD. The CDR3 runs 15 residues. J was trimmed by 5 bases and V by 6 bases; bases with no gene match: 8. As DNA, the CDR3 is TGTGCCATCAGCCCTAGCGGGAGGATCGGGGAGACCCAGTACTTC. Encoded protein: CAISPSGRIGETQYF.

The genes are TRBV11-1 and TRBJ2-1; D gene ambiguous. In germline, CDR1 is SGHAT, CDR2 FQDESV (reference sequence). This CDR3 region has 15 residues. The V end was cut by 0 bases, the J end by 3 bases, with 9 bases between. CDR3 sequence (DNA): TGTGCCAGCAGCTTAGCAAACTATGGCTACAATGAGCAGTTCTTC. The encoded protein is CASSLANYGYNEQFF.

This clone was observed a single time. This CDR3 is CASSLARGGTEAFF. The DNA for the CDR3 is TGTGCCAGCAGCTTAGCGCGGGGGGGCACTGAAGCTTTCTTT. The rearrangement uses TRBV11-2 and TRBJ1-1; D may be TRBD1 (5 bases). Germline values: CDR1 SGHAT, CDR2 FQNNGV. The ends were cut back, 1 base at V and 4 bases at J, with 10 bases in the middle. This CDR3 has 14 residues.

The rearrangement uses TRBV13 and TRBJ2-1; 14 bases are a match to TRBD2. The CDR3 has 17 amino acids. Germline CDR1 and CDR2: PRHDT and FYEKMQ (reference sequence). Trimming at V came to 4 bases and at J to 3 bases, leaving 5 bases not matched to a gene. The chain's CDR3 is CASSSGLAGGLYNEQFF. Written as DNA, the CDR3 is TGTGCCAGCAGCTCCGGACTAGCGGGAGGCCTCTACAATGAGCAGTTCTTC.

The CDR3 region is CASSPGQTTLYGYTF. The CDR3 nucleotides are TGTGCCAGCTCACCTGGACAGACGACCCTCTATGGCTACACCTTC. The V call is TRBV18, the J call TRBJ1-2; D is possibly TRBD1 (6 bases). CDR3 size: 15 residues. V was shortened by 3 bases and J by 4 bases, with 15 bases between the two germline ends. The germline gives CDR1 KGHSH, CDR2 LQKENI.

The V and J genes are TRBV29-1 and TRBJ2-3; 7 nucleotides match TRBD2. Per the germline V gene, CDR1 is SQVTM and CDR2 is ANQGSEA. V dropped 2 bases and J dropped 6; count of bases not matched to a gene: 11. This CDR3 comprises 15 residues. CDR3 nucleotides: TGCAGCGTTGAATTAAGACTAGCAGTAGTCGATACGCAGTATTTT. It codes for CSVELRLAVVDTQYF.

V and J are TRBV11-3 and TRBJ2-2; no reliable D call. In germline, CDR1 is SGHNT, CDR2 YENEEA. The ends were cut back, 6 bases at V and 3 bases at J, with 11 bases in the middle. This CDR3 contains 14 residues. The DNA for the CDR3 is TGTGCCAGCAGTTCAGCCACCTACACCGGGGAGCTGTTTTTT. Residues: CASSSATYTGELFF.